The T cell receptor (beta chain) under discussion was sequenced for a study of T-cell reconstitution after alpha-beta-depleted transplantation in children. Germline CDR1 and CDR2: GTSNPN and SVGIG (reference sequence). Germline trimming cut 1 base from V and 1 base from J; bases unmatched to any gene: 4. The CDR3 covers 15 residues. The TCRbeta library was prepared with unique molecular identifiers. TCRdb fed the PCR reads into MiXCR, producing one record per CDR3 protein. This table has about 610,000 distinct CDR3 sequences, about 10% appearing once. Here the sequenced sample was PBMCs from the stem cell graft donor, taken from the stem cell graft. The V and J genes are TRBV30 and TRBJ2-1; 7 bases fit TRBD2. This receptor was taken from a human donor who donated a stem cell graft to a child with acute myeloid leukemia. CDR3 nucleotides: TGTGCCTGGAGTGGGGGGGGGATATCCTACAATGAGCAGTTCTTC. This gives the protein CAWSGGGISYNEQFF.